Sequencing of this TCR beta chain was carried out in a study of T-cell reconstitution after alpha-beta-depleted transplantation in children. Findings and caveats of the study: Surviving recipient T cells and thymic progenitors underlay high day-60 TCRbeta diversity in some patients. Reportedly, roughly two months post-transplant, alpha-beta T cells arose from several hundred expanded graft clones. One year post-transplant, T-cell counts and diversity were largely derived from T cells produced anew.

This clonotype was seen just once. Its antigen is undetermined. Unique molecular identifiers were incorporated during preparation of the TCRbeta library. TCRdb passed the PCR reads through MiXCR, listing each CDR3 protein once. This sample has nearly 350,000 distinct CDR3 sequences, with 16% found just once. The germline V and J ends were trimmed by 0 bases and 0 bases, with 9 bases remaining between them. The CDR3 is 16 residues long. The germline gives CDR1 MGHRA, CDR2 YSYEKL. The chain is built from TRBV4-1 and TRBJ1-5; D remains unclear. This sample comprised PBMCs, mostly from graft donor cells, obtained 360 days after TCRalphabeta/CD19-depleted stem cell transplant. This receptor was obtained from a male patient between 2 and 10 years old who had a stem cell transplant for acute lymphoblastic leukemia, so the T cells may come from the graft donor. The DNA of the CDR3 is TGCGCCAGCAGCCAAGAAGGAGGAAATAGCAATCAGCCCCAGCATTTT. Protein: CASSQEGGNSNQPQHF.